The clone carrying this T cell receptor (beta chain) was picked up a small number of times. The antigen remains unidentified. CDR1 and CDR2 from the germline V gene are SNHLY and FYNNEI. V dropped 8 bases and J dropped 1 base, with 14 bases sitting between them. The CDR3 contains 14 residues. This specimen belongs to a study of response to subunit inactivated influenza vaccine. MiXCR, run by TCRdb on the RT-PCR reads, gives a single entry per CDR3 protein. The sample shows around 580,000 distinct CDR3 sequences, 13% to 15% of them seen only once. Study findings and constraints: Authors suggested each seasonal influenza vaccination recruits few new T cells.

The chain is built from TRBV2 and TRBJ2-5, with D possibly TRBD1 on 5 matching bases. The material sequenced was PBMCs from blood, taken about 12 days after vaccination. The clonotype comes from a man aged 50-59 years who received an inactivated influenza vaccine. This CDR3 reads CASLRWGSQETQYF. CDR3 coding DNA: TGTGCCAGCCTGCGATGGGGCAGCCAAGAGACCCAGTACTTC.